The 21 T cell receptor beta chains given below trace back to one sample, sequenced in a study of response to subunit inactivated influenza vaccine. One entry per CDR3 protein results from TCRdb running MiXCR on the RT-PCR reads. Counted here are roughly 550,000 distinct CDR3 sequences, around 21% occurring once; the ten biggest clones make up 2.8%. These data are also associated with another study on T cells expressing NK-cell markers. From that study: Generation of TCR beta cDNA was performed by 5'RACE template switching incorporating UMIs.

The sequencing used CD4+ T cells sorted from PBMCs, collected about 11 days after vaccination. The receptors were gathered from a man aged 50 to 60 who received an inactivated influenza vaccine.

This clonotype occurred a few times. The genes are TRBV20-1 and TRBJ1-1; 11 nucleotides align to TRBD1. The V gene's germline CDR1 is DFQATT and CDR2 SNEGSKA (reference sequence). This CDR3 spans 13 amino acids. The CDR3: CSAGQGVYTEAFF. The DNA of the CDR3 is TGCAGCGCGGGACAGGGGGTATATACTGAAGCTTTCTTT.

The chain employs TRBV5-1 and TRBJ2-2, with 7 positions matching TRBD1. Germline assignment: CDR1 SGHRS and CDR2 YFSETQ. J was trimmed by 1 base and V by 7 bases; bases with no gene match: 13. The CDR3 consists of 17 residues. CDR3 bases: TGCGCCAGCTCCCCCTCCAGGGACAGCAAGAACACCGGGGAGCTGTTTTTT. As protein: CASSPSRDSKNTGELFF.

The table lists this clonotype with a few counts. This chain uses TRBV3-1 with TRBJ2-4; no clear D gene. Deletions cut 0 bases from V and 6 bases from J, with 9 bases between. CDR3 length: 14 amino acids. CDR1 is LGHDT and CDR2 is YNNKEL in the germline V gene (reference sequence). The CDR3 coding sequence is TGTGCCAGCAGCCAAGATCTGGCAGTAAACATTCAGTACTTC. It is translated as CASSQDLAVNIQYF.

The CDR3 loop is CASSLLSEPLTDTQYF. Here the CDR3 DNA reads TGTGCCAGCAGCTTGTTATCAGAGCCCCTTACAGATACGCAGTATTTT. The rearrangement joins TRBV5-4 to TRBJ2-3; D gene unclear. This CDR3 contains 16 residues. CDR1 is SGHNT, CDR2 YYREEE, per germline (reference sequence). The ends were cut back, 1 base at V and 3 bases at J, with 15 bases in the middle.

CDR3 nucleotides: TGTGCCAGCAGCTTAACTAGAGACGAGACCCAGTACTTC. It yields the protein CASSLTRDETQYF. The chain joins TRBV7-2 to TRBJ2-5, with a weak D call TRBD2 (5 bases). The CDR3 is 13 residues long. Germline V gene sequence: CDR1 SGHTA, CDR2 FQGNSA. Deletions cut 2 bases from V and 5 bases from J, with 9 bases between.

Turning to this clonotype: A much larger clone lies one base from this, so it may be a read error. The V gene is TRBV5-1, the J gene TRBJ2-1; 10 bases are shared with TRBD2. The V and J ends lost 4 bases and 2 bases, in that order; junction bases with no gene match: 6. The CDR3 loop spans 16 amino acids. Germline V lookup: CDR1 SGHRS, CDR2 YFSETQ. The CDR3 sequence: CASSTTSGWAYNEQFF. The CDR3 coding sequence is TGCGCCAGCAGCACGACTAGCGGGTGGGCCTACAATGAGCAGTTCTTC.

This clonotype has just a few counts. The chain employs TRBV24-1 and TRBJ2-7, with 8 bases aligning to TRBD1. Germline assignment: CDR1 KGHDR and CDR2 SFDVKD. The ends lost 0 bases at V and 0 bases at J; junction bases unmatched: 9. CDR3 length: 18 residues. The CDR3: CATSDLAQGAPSSYEQYF. The DNA of the CDR3 is TGTGCCACCAGTGATTTGGCCCAGGGGGCCCCCAGCTCCTACGAGCAGTACTTC.

This clonotype was seen ten or more times. This chain links TRBV20-1 with TRBJ2-3; D is undetermined. Germline V gives CDR1 DFQATT, CDR2 SNEGSKA (reference sequence). V lost 3 bases to trimming and J lost 3 bases, with 7 bases between them. The CDR3 is 12 residues long. CDR3 coding DNA: TGCAGTGCTAGGGGGATGACAGATACGCAGTATTTT. Protein: CSARGMTDTQYF.

This clonotype was recorded a few times. J is TRBJ2-7 and V is TRBV6-5; TRBD1 agrees at 8 bases. V lost 4 bases, J lost 1 base, and 6 bases stayed unmatched. Germline CDR1 and CDR2: MNHEY and SVGAGI. The CDR3 loop spans 15 amino acids. CDR3 in DNA: TGTGCCAGCAGTTCCCGGGACAGGATTTCCTACGAGCAGTACTTC. This gives the protein CASSSRDRISYEQYF.

A few counts support this clonotype. This chain connects TRBV12-3 or TRBV12-4 to TRBJ1-5, with 7 nucleotides matching TRBD1. The length of the CDR3 is 14 residues. The J segment lost 2 bases and the V segment lost 6 bases, leaving 4 bases of the junction unmatched. DNA for the CDR3: TGTGCCAGCAGGCGCGGACAGGGCAATCAGCCCCAGCATTTT. It is translated as CASRRGQGNQPQHF.

In this sample, this clonotype turned up a few times. The chain carries TRBV18 and TRBJ1-5; maybe TRBD1 (5 bases). The CDR3 has 12 amino acids. Trimming cost V 3 bases and J 6 bases, with 6 bases left between them. Germline V lookup: CDR1 KGHSH, CDR2 LQKENI. Here the CDR3 DNA reads TGTGCCAGCTCACCTCAGGGTCAGCCCCAGCATTTT. Its protein is CASSPQGQPQHF.

V is TRBV7-9 and J is TRBJ2-3, with 7 bases lining up with TRBD2. Germline CDR1 is SEHNR and CDR2 is FQNEAQ (reference sequence). The CDR3 contains 13 residues. V trimming: 3 bases; J trimming: 10 bases; junction bases outside the gene matches: 7. CDR3 nucleotides: TGTGCCAGCAGCTTGGAGAGCGGGGTGGCGCAGTATTTT. Protein sequence: CASSLESGVAQYF.

The rearrangement uses TRBV18 and TRBJ1-2, with 10 bases that match TRBD1. The CDR3 is made up of 14 amino acids. The trim removed 4 bases at V and 6 bases at J, leaving 5 bases unmatched. Germline loops: CDR1 KGHSH, CDR2 LQKENI. The CDR3 nucleotides are TGTGCCAGCTCACGAGGGACAGGGGAAGATGGCTACACCTTC. Encoded protein: CASSRGTGEDGYTF.

This clonotype was detected ten times or more. The chain uses TRBV7-2 and TRBJ2-5; tentatively, D is TRBD2 (6 bases). Germline values: CDR1 SGHTA, CDR2 FQGNSA. The ends were cut back, 3 bases at V and 1 base at J, with 9 bases in the middle. The CDR3 spans 14 residues. Written as DNA, the CDR3 is TGTGCCAGCAGCTTTCCGGGAGCCCAAGAGACCCAGTACTTC. Translated: CASSFPGAQETQYF.

CDR3 region: CATSGSGLDYGYTF. CDR3 coding DNA: TGTGCCACCAGTGGGTCCGGGCTGGACTATGGCTACACCTTC. The chain recombines TRBV24-1 with TRBJ1-2; D unclear. CDR1 and CDR2 from the germline V gene are KGHDR and SFDVKD. The CDR3 spans 14 residues. V was trimmed by 5 bases and J by 3 bases, leaving 12 bases between them.

This clonotype occurred a few times. The chain carries TRBV29-1 and TRBJ1-5, with 12 bases that match TRBD1. The CDR3 runs 14 residues. V was pared by 6 bases and J by 6 bases, with 6 bases of the junction left unmatched. Germline-derived CDR1 and CDR2 are SQVTM and ANQGSEA. CDR3 protein: CSVRDRGRGQPQHF. CDR3 nucleotides: TGCAGCGTCCGGGACAGGGGGCGCGGTCAGCCCCAGCATTTT.

This clonotype was observed a few times. The chain is built from TRBV27 and TRBJ2-5, with D tentatively TRBD1 or TRBD2 (5 bases each). Between the trimmed V and J ends, which lost 2 bases and 1 base, there was a span of 14 bases. This CDR3 contains 16 residues. CDR1 is MNHEY, CDR2 SMNVEV, per germline (reference sequence). CDR3: CASSLSGHLVQETQYF. The DNA for the CDR3 is TGTGCCAGCAGTTTAAGCGGACACCTGGTCCAAGAGACCCAGTACTTC.

The chain recombines TRBV4-3 with TRBJ2-3; 13 positions match TRBD2. Unmatched junction bases numbered 3, after V lost 0 bases and J lost 0 bases. The CDR3 loop spans 18 amino acids. The germline V gene has CDR1 LGHNA and CDR2 YSLEER. CDR3 nucleotide sequence: TGCGCCAGCAGCCAAGATTGGACTAGCGGGAGTAGCACAGATACGCAGTATTTT. Its translation is CASSQDWTSGSSTDTQYF.

This clonotype was picked up many times. This rearrangement joins TRBV24-1 to TRBJ2-2, with D perhaps TRBD2 (5 bases). The germline V gene has CDR1 KGHDR and CDR2 SFDVKD. V lost 4 bases, J lost 6 bases, and 20 bases lay in between. The CDR3 spans 17 residues. The CDR3 sequence: CATSEPRTPVVAGELFF. CDR3 in DNA: TGTGCCACCAGTGAACCCCGGACTCCGGTGGTGGCCGGGGAGCTGTTTTTT.

This clonotype has ten or more counts. V is TRBV15 and J is TRBJ1-2, with 10 nucleotides matching TRBD1. CDR1 and CDR2 (germline): LNHNV, YYDKDF (reference sequence). The CDR3 contains 14 residues. The V gene end was trimmed by 2 bases and the J gene end by 6 bases; junction bases not matched to a gene: 3. The CDR3 loop reads CATSRSGTGDGYTF. CDR3 bases: TGTGCCACCAGCAGATCGGGGACAGGGGATGGCTACACCTTC.

The V call is TRBV18, the J call TRBJ2-1; D might be TRBD1 (5 bases). The CDR3 covers 13 residues. Trimming removed 2 bases from V and 8 bases from J, with 10 bases in between. Germline V gene lookup returns CDR1 KGHSH and CDR2 LQKENI. The CDR3 coding sequence is TGTGCCAGCTCACCAGGGGCTACGGATGAGCAGTTCTTC. Translated: CASSPGATDEQFF.